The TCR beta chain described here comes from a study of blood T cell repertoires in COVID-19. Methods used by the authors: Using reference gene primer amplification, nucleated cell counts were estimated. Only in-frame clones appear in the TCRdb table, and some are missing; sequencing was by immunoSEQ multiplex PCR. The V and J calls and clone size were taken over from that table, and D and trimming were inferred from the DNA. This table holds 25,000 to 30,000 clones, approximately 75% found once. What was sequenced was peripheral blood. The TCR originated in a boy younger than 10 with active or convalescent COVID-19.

The CDR3 nucleotides read TGTGCCAGTAGTAGACAGGTTCGGTATGGCTACACCTTC. Its translation: CASSRQVRYGYTF. This chain uses TRBV19 with TRBJ1-2, with a tentative D call TRBD1 (6 bases). V was cut by 4 bases and J by 5 bases, with 11 bases left in between. CDR1 and CDR2 (germline): LNHDA, SQIVND (reference sequence). The CDR3 has 13 amino acids.